Reported below is one TCR beta chain. Antigen: not known. Using immunoSEQ multiplex PCR, the repertoire was profiled, and TCRdb retains in-frame clones only, with some absent. Of 25,000 to 35,000 clones in the sample, 75% to 85% are singletons; the top ten hold 30%. The data were taken from a study of vaccination effects on CD4 cells after COVID-19. Study-wide background: Each participant was administered two doses of either the BNT162b2 or the mRNA-1273 vaccine. Study results and limitations: Limitations: small convalescent group and missing early post-infection timepoints.

The CDR3 extends over 14 amino acids. V dropped 0 bases and J dropped 0 bases, with 3 bases sitting between them. The germline CDR1 and CDR2 sequences are SGDLS and YYNGEE. Under the ViraFEST assay, PBMC were stimulated with viral peptide pools so that antigen-specific CD4+ T cells expanded. Sequencing was performed afterwards. Following 10 days of culture, CD4+ T cells were isolated. Vaccine recipients lacked prior SARS-CoV-2 infection and had negative nucleocapsid antibodies. With roughly 9.1 ug/ml peptides and about 10 IU/ml IL-2, fewer than 2.5 million PBMC per well were cultured. Sample: CD4+ T cells from PBMCs cultured with SARS-CoV-2 spike peptides, taken before COVID-19 vaccination. J is TRBJ1-4 and V is TRBV9; no clear D gene. The sequence derives from a human donor who received a COVID-19 vaccine. The CDR3 DNA sequence: TGTGCCAGCAGCGTAGGTTCAACTAATGAAAAACTGTTTTTT. This sequence encodes CASSVGSTNEKLFF.